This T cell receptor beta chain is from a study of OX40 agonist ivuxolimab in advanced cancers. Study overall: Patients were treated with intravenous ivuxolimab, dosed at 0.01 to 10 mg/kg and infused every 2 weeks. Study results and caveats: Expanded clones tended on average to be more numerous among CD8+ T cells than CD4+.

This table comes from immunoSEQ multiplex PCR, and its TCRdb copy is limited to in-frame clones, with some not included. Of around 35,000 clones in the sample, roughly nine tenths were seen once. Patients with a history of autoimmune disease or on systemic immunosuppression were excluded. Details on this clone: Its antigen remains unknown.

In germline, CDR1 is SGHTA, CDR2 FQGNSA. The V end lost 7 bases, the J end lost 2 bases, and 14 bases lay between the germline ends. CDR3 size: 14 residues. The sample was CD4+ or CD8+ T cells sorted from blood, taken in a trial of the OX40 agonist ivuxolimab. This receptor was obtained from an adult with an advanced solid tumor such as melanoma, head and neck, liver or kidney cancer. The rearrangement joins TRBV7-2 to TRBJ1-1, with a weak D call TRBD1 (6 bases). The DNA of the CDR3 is TGTGCCAGCACCCGGGACACCCTAAACACTGAAGCTTTCTTT. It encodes CASTRDTLNTEAFF.